This T cell receptor (beta chain) was captured in a study of cytomegalovirus exposure and HLA in healthy donors. 13 Jbeta primers and 60 Vbeta primers were used for the PCR. Produced via immunoSEQ multiplex PCR; TCRdb's table is partial and in-frame only. The sample consists of about 150,000 clones, 75% to 80% of them appearing once. CDR1 and CDR2 (germline): SGHVS, FNYEAQ. V was pared by 5 bases and J by 3 bases, with 19 bases between. The CDR3 is made up of 16 amino acids. The TCR was taken from a woman aged 25 to 39 in good health and CMV-seronegative. The sample taken for sequencing was PBMCs. This chain links TRBV7-6 with TRBJ1-1, with D possibly being TRBD1 (6 bases). As DNA, the CDR3 is TGTGCCAGCAGCCCCCCCGCGGGGGGCCTGCACACTGAAGCTTTCTTT. It yields the protein CASSPPAGGLHTEAFF.